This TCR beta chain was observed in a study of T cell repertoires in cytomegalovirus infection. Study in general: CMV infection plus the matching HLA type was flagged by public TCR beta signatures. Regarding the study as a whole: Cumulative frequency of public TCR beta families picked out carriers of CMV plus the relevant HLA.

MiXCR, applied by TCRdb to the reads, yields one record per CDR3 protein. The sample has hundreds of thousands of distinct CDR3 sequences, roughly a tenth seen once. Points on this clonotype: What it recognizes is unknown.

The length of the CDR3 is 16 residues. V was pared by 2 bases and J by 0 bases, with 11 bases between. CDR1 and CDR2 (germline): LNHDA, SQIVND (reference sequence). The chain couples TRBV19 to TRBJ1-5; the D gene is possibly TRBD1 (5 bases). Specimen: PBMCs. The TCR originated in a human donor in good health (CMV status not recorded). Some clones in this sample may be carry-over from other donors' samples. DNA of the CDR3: TGTGCCAGTAGTATATACCGGGACCTTAGCAATCAGCCCCAGCATTTT. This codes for CASSIYRDLSNQPQHF.